The rows below give T cell receptor beta chains drawn from one sample of a study of CD8+ T cells in alopecia areata. Assay used: immunoSEQ multiplex PCR; TCRdb lists only in-frame clones, some missing. The sample holds roughly 200,000 clones, 50% to 70% seen once. Sample: CD4+ T cells sorted from blood, taken at week 0. The source of these receptors is a human donor with alopecia areata. CDR3s include the opening cysteine and the closing phenylalanine or tryptophan. Fields, in order: J gene, V gene, clone size, D gene, CDR3 DNA, CDR3 protein. D genes are given only for firm matches. Only part of the rows carry a size: once, few, many, or a class if the clone is expanded.

j_call: TRBJ2-3
v_call: TRBV29-1
clone_size: few
d_call: .
cdr3_nt: TGCAGCGCTAAGGGCGGGATCACAGATACGCAGTATTTT
cdr3_aa: CSAKGGITDTQYF

j_call: TRBJ1-2
v_call: TRBV28
clone_size: .
d_call: .
cdr3_nt: TGTGCCAGCAGTTTCGAGGGACAATCGTCCACCTTC
cdr3_aa: CASSFEGQSSTF

j_call: TRBJ1-1
v_call: TRBV29-1
clone_size: .
d_call: .
cdr3_nt: TGCAGCGTTGACCTGACGGGGAACACTGAAGCTTTCTTT
cdr3_aa: CSVDLTGNTEAFF

j_call: TRBJ2-5
v_call: TRBV11-2
clone_size: .
d_call: .
cdr3_nt: TGTGCCAGCAGCTTAAGGAACTGGGAGACCCAGTACTTC
cdr3_aa: CASSLRNWETQYF

j_call: TRBJ1-2
v_call: TRBV4-1
clone_size: .
d_call: .
cdr3_nt: TGCGCCAGCAGCCAGGGTCTACAGCTTCGGAATGGCTACACCTTC
cdr3_aa: CASSQGLQLRNGYTF

j_call: TRBJ2-3
v_call: TRBV4-3
clone_size: few
d_call: .
cdr3_nt: TGCGCCAGCAGCCAAGCAGCATTCACAGATACGCAGTATTTT
cdr3_aa: CASSQAAFTDTQYF

j_call: TRBJ1-5
v_call: TRBV7-6
clone_size: .
d_call: .
cdr3_nt: TGTGCCAGCAGTCCCACGGCACAGCGGTACAATCAGCCCCAGCATTTT
cdr3_aa: CASSPTAQRYNQPQHF

j_call: TRBJ2-1
v_call: TRBV10-3
clone_size: .
d_call: .
cdr3_nt: TGTGCCACCAAGGAGGGACATCTAAAGGATGAGCAGTTCTTC
cdr3_aa: CATKEGHLKDEQFF

j_call: TRBJ2-7
v_call: TRBV29-1
clone_size: .
d_call: TRBD2
cdr3_nt: TGCAGCGTTGAACTCGGGGGGAGCTACGAGCAGTACTTC
cdr3_aa: CSVELGGSYEQYF

j_call: TRBJ2-7
v_call: TRBV2
clone_size: .
d_call: .
cdr3_nt: TGTGCCAGCAGTGACGGCGGCGGAGTCCTCTACGAGCAGTACTTC
cdr3_aa: CASSDGGGVLYEQYF

j_call: TRBJ2-5
v_call: TRBV7-6
clone_size: .
d_call: .
cdr3_nt: TGTGCCAGCAGCTTAGCGGGGGTGGAGACCCAGTACTTC
cdr3_aa: CASSLAGVETQYF

j_call: TRBJ1-2
v_call: TRBV25-1
clone_size: few
d_call: TRBD1
cdr3_nt: TGTGCCAGCAGTGAAACAGGGGGCTATGGCTACACCTTC
cdr3_aa: CASSETGGYGYTF

j_call: TRBJ2-3
v_call: TRBV10-3
clone_size: .
d_call: TRBD2
cdr3_nt: TGTGCCATCAGAGGAGCGGGGGGCTGGGATACGCAGTATTTT
cdr3_aa: CAIRGAGGWDTQYF

j_call: TRBJ2-7
v_call: TRBV28
clone_size: once
d_call: .
cdr3_nt: TGTGCCAGCAGTTTGGACCGGGACAAGGCCCCCCTACTCCTCCCCTACGAGCAGTACTTC
cdr3_aa: CASSLDRDKAPLLLPYEQYF

j_call: TRBJ1-1
v_call: TRBV29-1
clone_size: .
d_call: .
cdr3_nt: TGCAGCGGGCAAGTATTGGATGGAGCTTTCTTT
cdr3_aa: CSGQVLDGAFF

j_call: TRBJ2-7
v_call: TRBV7-6
clone_size: .
d_call: .
cdr3_nt: TGTGCCAGCAGCCCTCAAGGTCCCCTGGGGGACGAGCAGTACTTC
cdr3_aa: CASSPQGPLGDEQYF

j_call: TRBJ2-1
v_call: TRBV29-1
clone_size: .
d_call: .
cdr3_nt: TGCAGCGTTGAAAGGGGCCTACACGACAATGAGCAGTTCTTC
cdr3_aa: CSVERGLHDNEQFF

j_call: TRBJ2-2
v_call: TRBV5-6
clone_size: .
d_call: .
cdr3_nt: TGTGCCAGCAGCCGGCCACTAGGGGAGCTGTTTTTT
cdr3_aa: CASSRPLGELFF

j_call: TRBJ1-6
v_call: TRBV9
clone_size: .
d_call: .
cdr3_nt: TGTGCCAGCAGCGGCAACGGACAGCTTAATTCACCCCTCCACTTT
cdr3_aa: CASSGNGQLNSPLHF

j_call: TRBJ1-5
v_call: TRBV18
clone_size: medium-sized
d_call: .
cdr3_nt: TGTGCCAGCTCACCAGGTAGCAATCAGCCCCAGCATTTT
cdr3_aa: CASSPGSNQPQHF

j_call: TRBJ2-3
v_call: TRBV30
clone_size: .
d_call: .
cdr3_nt: TGTGCCTGGAAATCGGGACTCTCAACCACAGATACGCAGTATTTT
cdr3_aa: CAWKSGLSTTDTQYF

j_call: TRBJ2-3
v_call: TRBV2
clone_size: .
d_call: .
cdr3_nt: TGTGCCAGCAGCGAAAGGCGCCCTGAGACAGATACGCAGTATTTT
cdr3_aa: CASSERRPETDTQYF

j_call: TRBJ1-5
v_call: TRBV27
clone_size: few
d_call: TRBD1
cdr3_nt: TGTGCCAGCAGCCCCAGACAGGGTTGGCAGCCCCAGCATTTT
cdr3_aa: CASSPRQGWQPQHF

j_call: TRBJ2-3
v_call: TRBV30
clone_size: .
d_call: .
cdr3_nt: TGTGCCTGGAGCGGCGGGACACATCCAGAAAATACGCAGTATTTT
cdr3_aa: CAWSGGTHPENTQYF

j_call: TRBJ1-2
v_call: TRBV7-2
clone_size: few
d_call: .
cdr3_nt: TGTGCCAGCAGCTTAATCGGACAAAACTATGGCTACACCTTC
cdr3_aa: CASSLIGQNYGYTF

j_call: TRBJ1-1
v_call: TRBV29-1
clone_size: once
d_call: .
cdr3_nt: TGCAGCGTTGAACCCCCAGGGAGGTTGAACACTGAAGCTTTCTTT
cdr3_aa: CSVEPPGRLNTEAFF

j_call: TRBJ2-7
v_call: TRBV15
clone_size: .
d_call: TRBD2
cdr3_nt: TGTGCCACCAGACTAGCGGGGGGCGGGTACGAGCAGTACTTC
cdr3_aa: CATRLAGGGYEQYF

j_call: TRBJ2-5
v_call: TRBV30
clone_size: .
d_call: .
cdr3_nt: TGTGCCTGGAGTGTACGGCAGTACGAGACCCAGTACTTC
cdr3_aa: CAWSVRQYETQYF

j_call: TRBJ2-2
v_call: TRBV7-3
clone_size: few
d_call: TRBD2
cdr3_nt: TGTGCCAGCAGCTCCTGGATAAGGGAGGGCACCGGGGAGCTGTTTTTT
cdr3_aa: CASSSWIREGTGELFF

j_call: TRBJ1-1
v_call: TRBV9
clone_size: .
d_call: .
cdr3_nt: TGTGCCAGCACCCACCTTGTGGGGACTGGAGCTTTCTTT
cdr3_aa: CASTHLVGTGAFF

j_call: TRBJ2-1
v_call: TRBV28
clone_size: .
d_call: .
cdr3_nt: TGTGCCAGCACCCTTGGGGGGGCGGGGAGCTCCTACAATGAGCAGTTCTTC
cdr3_aa: CASTLGGAGSSYNEQFF

j_call: TRBJ2-7
v_call: TRBV2
clone_size: .
d_call: TRBD2
cdr3_nt: TGTGCCAGCAGTGAAGGACTAGCCTCCTACGAGCAGTACTTC
cdr3_aa: CASSEGLASYEQYF

j_call: TRBJ2-3
v_call: TRBV9
clone_size: .
d_call: TRBD2
cdr3_nt: TGTGCCAGCAGCGTAAAGCCGGGACTAGCGGACACAGATACGCAGTATTTT
cdr3_aa: CASSVKPGLADTDTQYF

j_call: TRBJ1-4
v_call: TRBV19
clone_size: .
d_call: .
cdr3_nt: TGTGCCAGTAGTAGAGACAAGACTGAAAAACTGTTTTTT
cdr3_aa: CASSRDKTEKLFF

j_call: TRBJ2-1
v_call: TRBV11-2
clone_size: few
d_call: .
cdr3_nt: TGTGCCAGCAGCTTAGAGCGCCTCAATGAGCAGTTCTTC
cdr3_aa: CASSLERLNEQFF

j_call: TRBJ2-7
v_call: TRBV2
clone_size: few
d_call: .
cdr3_nt: TGTGCCAGCACCGATCACAGGGACGAGCAGTACTTC
cdr3_aa: CASTDHRDEQYF

j_call: TRBJ2-4
v_call: TRBV29-1
clone_size: few
d_call: .
cdr3_nt: TGCAGCGTTGGGGGCCTAGCCAAAAACATTCAGTACTTC
cdr3_aa: CSVGGLAKNIQYF

j_call: TRBJ2-3
v_call: TRBV9
clone_size: .
d_call: .
cdr3_nt: TGTGCCAGCAGCCCCCAGGTTCCGCTGGGCACAGATACGCAGTATTTT
cdr3_aa: CASSPQVPLGTDTQYF

j_call: TRBJ1-2
v_call: TRBV30
clone_size: once
d_call: TRBD1
cdr3_nt: TGTGCCTGGAGTGACCCCGTGGACAGGGCGTTGGATGGCTACACCTTC
cdr3_aa: CAWSDPVDRALDGYTF

j_call: TRBJ2-3
v_call: TRBV12-5
clone_size: .
d_call: .
cdr3_nt: TGTGCTAGTGGACCGCAGGGGAGCACAGATACGCAGTATTTT
cdr3_aa: CASGPQGSTDTQYF